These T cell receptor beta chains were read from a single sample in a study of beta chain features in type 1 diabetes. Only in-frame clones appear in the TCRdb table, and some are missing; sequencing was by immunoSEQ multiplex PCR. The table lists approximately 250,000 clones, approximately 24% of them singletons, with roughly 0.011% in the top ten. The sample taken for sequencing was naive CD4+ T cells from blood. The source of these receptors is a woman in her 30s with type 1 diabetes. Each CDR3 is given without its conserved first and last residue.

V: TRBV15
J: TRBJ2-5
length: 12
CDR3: ATSSWRAKETQY

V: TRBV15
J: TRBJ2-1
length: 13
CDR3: ATSGNRGWGNEQF

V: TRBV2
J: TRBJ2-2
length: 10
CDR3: ASTGAAGELF

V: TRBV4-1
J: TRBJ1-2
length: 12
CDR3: ASSQAGVNYGYT

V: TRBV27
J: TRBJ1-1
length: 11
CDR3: ASSERGGTEAF

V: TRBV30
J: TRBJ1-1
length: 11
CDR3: AWRVDRETEAF

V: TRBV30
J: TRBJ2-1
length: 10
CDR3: AWSGRANEQF

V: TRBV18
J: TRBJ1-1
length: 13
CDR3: ASAAGEGQYTEAF

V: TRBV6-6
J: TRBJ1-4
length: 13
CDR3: ASSYVRATNEKLF

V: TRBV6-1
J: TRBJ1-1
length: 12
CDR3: ASTMTARNTEAF

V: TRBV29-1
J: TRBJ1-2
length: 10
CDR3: SVGGGHEGYT

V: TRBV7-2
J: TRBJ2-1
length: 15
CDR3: ASSLVVAGEEGDEQF

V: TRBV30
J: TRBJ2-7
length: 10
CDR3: AWRQGAVEQY

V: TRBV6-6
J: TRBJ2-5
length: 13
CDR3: ASTRLAGGVETQY

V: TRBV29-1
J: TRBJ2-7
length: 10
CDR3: SVGLAGYEQY

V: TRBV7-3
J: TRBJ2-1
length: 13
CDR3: ASSPRLAGGDEQF

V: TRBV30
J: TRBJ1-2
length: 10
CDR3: AWSVHQVGYT

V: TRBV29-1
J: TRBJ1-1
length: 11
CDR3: SVKTGMDTEAF

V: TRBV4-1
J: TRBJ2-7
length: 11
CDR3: ASSPQERYEQY

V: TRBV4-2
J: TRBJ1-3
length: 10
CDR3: ASSHPGETIY

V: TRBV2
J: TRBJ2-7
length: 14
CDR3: ASSEGRLGASYEQY

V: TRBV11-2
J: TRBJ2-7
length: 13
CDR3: ASSSLSGKNYEQY

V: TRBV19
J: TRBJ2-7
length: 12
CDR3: ASSTPGLAYEQY

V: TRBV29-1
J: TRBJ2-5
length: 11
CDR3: SVEAGHQETQY

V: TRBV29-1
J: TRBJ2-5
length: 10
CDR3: SLGREQQTQY

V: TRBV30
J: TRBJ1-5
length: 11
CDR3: AWSPNRVQPQH

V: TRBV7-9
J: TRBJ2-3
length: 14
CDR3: ASSFGLAGVTDTQY

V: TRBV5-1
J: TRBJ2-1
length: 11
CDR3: ASSLTRYNEQF

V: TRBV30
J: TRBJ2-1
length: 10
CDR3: AWASGYNEQF

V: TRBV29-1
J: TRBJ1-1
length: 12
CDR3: SAGHRLLNTEAF

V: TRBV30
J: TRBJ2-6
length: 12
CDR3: AWSPGSGANVLT